The 8 T cell receptor beta chains below were found in one sample sequenced in a study of PD-L1 blockade in urothelial cancer. Sequencing used immunoSEQ multiplex PCR; TCRdb keeps in-frame clones, though not all of them. The sample consists of about 88,000 clones, 90% of them appearing once. The sequenced sample was PBMCs, obtained around atezolizumab (anti-PD-L1) treatment. The receptors stem from a man in his fifties or sixties with urothelial cancer.

This chain links TRBV9 with TRBJ2-3; maybe TRBD2 (6 bases). The V gene's germline CDR1 is SGDLS and CDR2 YYNGEE. V was shortened by 6 bases and J by 5 bases, with 10 bases between the two germline ends. This CDR3 spans 12 amino acids. The CDR3: CASKTEGDTQYF. The CDR3 coding sequence is TGTGCCAGCAAAACGGAGGGAGATACGCAGTATTTT.

The chain links TRBV27 to TRBJ2-5, with TRBD1 identical over 9 bases. Germline values: CDR1 MNHEY, CDR2 SMNVEV (reference sequence). With 3 bases clipped from V and 3 bases from J, the junction kept 5 bases outside the gene matches. The CDR3 extends over 15 amino acids. In DNA, the CDR3 is TGTGCCAGCAGTTTCTATGACAGGGGGAAAGAGACCCAGTACTTC. Its translation: CASSFYDRGKETQYF.

Comments on this clone: Other nucleotide sequences from this sample produce the same CDR3. The V gene is TRBV6-5, the J gene TRBJ1-1; D gene unclear. The length of the CDR3 is 12 residues. Trimming took 6 bases from V and 0 from J, leaving 5 bases between them. The germline V gene has CDR1 MNHEY and CDR2 SVGAGI. As DNA, the CDR3 is TGTGCCAGCAGCTCAGTGAACACTGAAGCTTTCTTT. Translating gives CASSSVNTEAFF.

The J gene is TRBJ2-7, the V gene TRBV6-1; 8 positions agree with TRBD1. J lost 4 bases, V lost 2 bases, and 4 bases had no gene match. This CDR3 is built from 14 residues. CDR1 MNHNS and CDR2 SASEGT come from the germline V gene. The CDR3 here is CASSEPGQGYEQYF. In DNA form, the CDR3 reads TGTGCCAGCAGTGAACCCGGACAGGGTTACGAGCAGTACTTC.

The chain recombines TRBV28 with TRBJ2-7; weak D call: TRBD1 (6 bases). CDR3 length: 13 amino acids. V dropped 10 bases and J dropped 4 bases, with 17 bases sitting between them. Per the germline V gene, CDR1 is MDHEN and CDR2 is SYDVKM. CDR3 DNA: TGTGCCACCCTCACCCAGGGGATGTACGAGCAGTACTTC. Its protein product is CATLTQGMYEQYF.

This chain links TRBV29-1 with TRBJ1-1; a possible D gene is TRBD1 (6 bases). V gave up 6 bases and J gave up 1 base, with 12 bases separating them. Looked up from germline, CDR1 is SQVTM and CDR2 is ANQGSEA. The CDR3 is made up of 13 amino acids. CDR3 in DNA: TGCAGCGTGGGGGGGCCGGGGAACACTGAAGCTTTCTTT. Protein product: CSVGGPGNTEAFF. The full variable domain, in which reference TRBV29-1 and TRBJ1-1 provide the parts outside the CDR3, is SAVISQKPSRDICQRGTSLTIQCQVDSQVTMMFWYRQQPGQSLTLIATANQGSEATYESGFVIDKFPISRPNLTFSTLTVSNMSPEDSSIYLCSVGGPGNTEAFFGQGTRLTVV.

V and J are TRBV6-1 and TRBJ2-7; D is unresolved. CDR1 and CDR2 (germline): MNHNS, SASEGT. The length of the CDR3 is 11 residues. V dropped 5 bases and J dropped 4 bases, with 6 bases sitting between them. CDR3 in DNA: TGTGCCAGCAGTATGTTATACGAGCAGTACTTC. It encodes CASSMLYEQYF.

The rearrangement links TRBV19 to TRBJ2-2, with 7 positions matching TRBD2. This CDR3 comprises 14 residues. Germline trimming cut 1 base from V and 8 bases from J; bases unmatched to any gene: 4. Germline V gene lookup returns CDR1 LNHDA and CDR2 SQIVND (reference sequence). The CDR3 DNA sequence: TGTGCCAGTAGTATAGGCGGGGGTCCTGGGGAGCTGTTTTTT. Translated: CASSIGGGPGELFF.